This TCR beta chain was identified during a study of blood T cell repertoires in COVID-19. The count of this clone is one. Profiling relied on immunoSEQ multiplex PCR, and the TCRdb table lists in-frame clones only, not all of them. The data contain over 90,000 clones, about 88% of them singletons. V was trimmed by 3 bases and J by 4 bases, leaving 16 bases between them. Germline V gene lookup returns CDR1 SGHTS and CDR2 YDEGEE. The CDR3 extends over 16 amino acids. Material: peripheral blood. The chain recombines TRBV5-8 with TRBJ1-4, with D tentatively TRBD1 (5 bases). This sequence was found in a man between 45 and 60 years old with active or convalescent COVID-19. The CDR3 nucleotides read TGTGCCAGCAGCTCCTACTCGACAGCCATTAATGAAAAACTGTTTTTT. It encodes CASSSYSTAINEKLFF. Supplemented by reference TRBV5-8 and TRBJ1-4, the full variable domain reads EAGVTQSPTHLIKTRGQQATLRCSPISGHTSVYWYQQALGLGLQFLLWYDEGEERNRGNFPPRFSGRQFPNYSSELNVNALELEDSALYLCASSSYSTAINEKLFFGSGTQLSVL.